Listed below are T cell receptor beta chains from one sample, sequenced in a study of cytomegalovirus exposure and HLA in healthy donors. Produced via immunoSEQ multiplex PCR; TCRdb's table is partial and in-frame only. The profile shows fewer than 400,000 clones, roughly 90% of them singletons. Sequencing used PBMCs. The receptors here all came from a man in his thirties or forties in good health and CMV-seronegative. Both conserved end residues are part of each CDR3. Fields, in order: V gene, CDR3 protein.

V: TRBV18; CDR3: CASSPPGSRASTDTQYF
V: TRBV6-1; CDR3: CASSEARDRGGNQPQHF
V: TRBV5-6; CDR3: CASSYRDSYSGNTIYF
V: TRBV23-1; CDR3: CASSHFGQVGAPYNEQFF
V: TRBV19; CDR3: CASSINLRYDGQANTGELFF
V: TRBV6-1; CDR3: CASSRTGDGGELFF
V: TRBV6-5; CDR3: CASSPSSGSYTEAFF
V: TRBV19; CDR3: CAGSVRYIDGSPYNSPLHF
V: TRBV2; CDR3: CASSPVHLGRADTQYF
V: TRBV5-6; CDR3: CASSFGERGGLNTQYF
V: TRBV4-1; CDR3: CASSHGTGGIRANQPQHF
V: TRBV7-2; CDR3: CASSLLTAAGGLVTDTQYF
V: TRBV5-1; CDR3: CASSLGQGLSYEQYF
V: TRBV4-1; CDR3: CASSPPGVAGMETQYF
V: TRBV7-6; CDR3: CASSRSGGSTDTQYF
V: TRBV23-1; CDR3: CASQDRVSPLHF
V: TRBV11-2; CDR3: CASSLDGGGWIAKNIQYF
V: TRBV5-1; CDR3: CASSLLGGVPTEAFF
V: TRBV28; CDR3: CAVRGQGVTGELFF
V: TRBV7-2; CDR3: CASSFFGGGASGELFF
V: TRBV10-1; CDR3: CASSDFRGRVSNEQFF
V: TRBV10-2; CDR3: CASSEAGTDSPYEQYF
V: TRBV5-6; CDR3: CASSPPGAGGTDTQYF
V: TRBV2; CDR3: CASSEWGQSEETQYF
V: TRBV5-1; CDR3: CASSLGGGAYNEQFF
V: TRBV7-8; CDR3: CASSSGRSRESQPQHF
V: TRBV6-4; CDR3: CASSEGQRAFF
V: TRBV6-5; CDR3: CASSYSTRVLYNEQFF
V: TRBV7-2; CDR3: CASSFEGLGSYNSPLHF
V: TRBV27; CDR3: CASSTTGGTEAFF
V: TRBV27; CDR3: CASSSPGTRQSGANVLTF
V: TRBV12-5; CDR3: CASGLGQGAPYEQYF
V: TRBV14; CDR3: CASSHPGQGSQETQYF
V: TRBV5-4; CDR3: CASSSTGQNDEQYF
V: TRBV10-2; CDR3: CASSEYSSSYNEQFF
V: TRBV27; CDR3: CASSPVQGAYGYTF
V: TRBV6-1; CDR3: CASSEWRLAGPTDTQYF
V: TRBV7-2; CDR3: CASSSSVGLARLYEQYF
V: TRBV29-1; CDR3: CSVEDGRGVEKLFF
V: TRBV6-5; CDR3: CATRLAGGEDTQYF
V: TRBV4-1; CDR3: CASSPATGGTEQYF
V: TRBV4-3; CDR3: CASSQEPSTQETQYF
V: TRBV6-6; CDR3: CASRLAMTGTYEQYF
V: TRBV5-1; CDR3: CASSPIPGTDTQYF
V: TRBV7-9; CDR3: CASSTSGGWSTGELFF
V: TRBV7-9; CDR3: CASSLVEEKLFF
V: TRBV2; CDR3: CASTPGRGPHEQYF
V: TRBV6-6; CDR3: CASSTQLAGITGELFF
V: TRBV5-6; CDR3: CASSSYVGGRSYNSPLHF
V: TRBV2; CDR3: CASSEMFTRGTYEQYF
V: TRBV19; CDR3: CATGTGQAFF
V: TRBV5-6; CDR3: CASSLVRGNEQYF
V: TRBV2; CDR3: CASSEIVLATYEQYF
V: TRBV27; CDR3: CASSFGNRGKDEQYF
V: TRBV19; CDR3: CASSGFGYSGRDQPQHF
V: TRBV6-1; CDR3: CASSVGQGAVGYTF
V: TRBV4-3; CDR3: CASSPGTGSSYNSPLHF
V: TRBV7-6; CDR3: CAGSSGGSYTQYF
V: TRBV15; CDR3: CATSPRQGADYGYTF